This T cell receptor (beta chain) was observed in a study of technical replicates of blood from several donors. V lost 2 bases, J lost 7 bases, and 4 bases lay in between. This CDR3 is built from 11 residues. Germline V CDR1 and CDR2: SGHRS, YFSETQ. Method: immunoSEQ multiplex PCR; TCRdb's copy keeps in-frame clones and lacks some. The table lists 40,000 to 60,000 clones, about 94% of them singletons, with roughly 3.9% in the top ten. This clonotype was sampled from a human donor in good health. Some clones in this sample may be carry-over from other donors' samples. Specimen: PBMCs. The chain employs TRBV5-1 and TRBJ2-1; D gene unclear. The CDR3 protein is CASSLQNEQFF. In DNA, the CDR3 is TGCGCCAGCAGCTTACAGAATGAGCAGTTCTTC.